The rows below give T cell receptor beta chains drawn from one sample of a study of molecular identifiers for immune sequencing clone quantification. One entry per CDR3 protein results from TCRdb running MiXCR on the PCR reads. The table includes approximately 90,000 distinct CDR3 sequences, approximately 22% detected once. Sequencing was carried out using naive CD8+ T cells from blood, with Jurkat cell RNA spiked in. The receptor source for this set is a human donor in good health. Some libraries in this study had Jurkat cell RNA spiked in. Both conserved end residues are part of each CDR3. The D gene is left open where the match is weak. The size entry is marked missing in some rows and otherwise reads once, few, many or a size class.

V gene	clone size	D gene	J gene	CDR3 DNA	CDR3 protein
TRBV19	-	-	TRBJ2-3	TGTGCCAGTAGCGAAAACATCGGCAGGGGTCCAGATACGCAGTATTTT	CASSENIGRGPDTQYF
TRBV2	-	-	TRBJ1-2	TGTGCCAGCCTGAGTGGTTTGTTGGTTCCGGCTAACTGTGGCCACACCTTC	CASLSGLLVPANCGHTF
TRBV12-3/TRBV12-4	many	-	TRBJ2-2	TGTGCCAGCAGTTCCTACCCGGGACCAACGAACACCGGGGAGCTGTTTTTT	CASSSYPGPTNTGELFF
TRBV12-3/TRBV12-4	-	-	TRBJ1-1	TGTGCCAGCACCCCAACTGGCCACATGAACACTGTAGCTTTCTTT	CASTPTGHMNTVAFF
TRBV4-3	few	TRBD2	TRBJ2-7	TGCGCCAGCAGCCATACTTCACTAGCGGGAGAAATTTACGAGCAGTACTTC	CASSHTSLAGEIYEQYF
TRBV6-6	many	-	TRBJ1-2	TGTGCCAGCAGTTACGCAGACGGCGGGCCCTATGGCTACACCTTC	CASSYADGGPYGYTF
TRBV25-1	few	-	TRBJ2-1	TGTGCCAGCAGTGAGGGCGGGAAGGGGAACTATGAGCAGTTCTTC	CASSEGGKGNYEQFF
TRBV2	many	-	TRBJ1-1	TGTGCCAGCAGTGAGGGGGGCAGTACTGAAGCTTTCTTT	CASSEGGSTEAFF
TRBV30	many	-	TRBJ2-7	TGTGCCTGGACCTCAGGGCCGTACGAGCAGTACTTC	CAWTSGPYEQYF
TRBV11-2	many	TRBD2	TRBJ2-3	TGTGCCAGCAGCCCCGGTCAACTAGCGAGCACAGATACGCAGTATTTT	CASSPGQLASTDTQYF
TRBV18	-	TRBD1	TRBJ2-5	TGTGCCAACTCACCAACAGGGGGCCATGGAGAGACCCAGTACTTC	CANSPTGGHGETQYF
TRBV11-2	many	TRBD2	TRBJ2-3	TGTGCCAGCAGCCCCAGGGGCGGGGGGCTTGACACAGATACGCAGTATTTT	CASSPRGGGLDTDTQYF
TRBV19	many	-	TRBJ1-1	TGTGCCAGTAGTACCCAGAACACTGAAGCTTTCTTT	CASSTQNTEAFF
TRBV19	-	TRBD2	TRBJ2-1	TGTGCCAGTAGCTTAGCGGGAATCGCCTACAATGAGCAGTTCTTC	CASSLAGIAYNEQFF
TRBV5-6	many	-	TRBJ1-1	TGTGCCAGCAGCTCGGAGCCCGTACTAATGAACACTGAAGCTTTCTTT	CASSSEPVLMNTEAFF
TRBV7-6	many	-	TRBJ2-1	TGTGCCAGCAGCCCGAGGGAGAGTGAGCAGTTCTTC	CASSPRESEQFF
TRBV3-1	many	TRBD2	TRBJ2-2	TGTGCCAGCAGCCAAAATGTCGGGACTAGCGCCGGGGAGCTGTTTTTT	CASSQNVGTSAGELFF
TRBV7-9	many	TRBD1	TRBJ2-6	TGTGCCAGCAGCGATATTACAGGGGCAGGGGCCAACGTCCTGACTTTC	CASSDITGAGANVLTF
TRBV7-9	-	-	TRBJ2-3	TGTGCCAGCGGCCCCAGGGTTCGCACAGATACGCAGTATTTC	CASGPRVRTDTQYF
TRBV7-6	many	TRBD1	TRBJ1-4	TGTGCCAGCAGCTTTGGACAGGGGTTCGGTAATGAAAAACTGTTTTTT	CASSFGQGFGNEKLFF
TRBV23-1	few	-	TRBJ2-7	TGCGCCAGCTGTAACAGGGTGCGCGACGAGCAGTACTTC	CASCNRVRDEQYF
TRBV7-9	few	-	TRBJ2-3	TGTGCCAGCAGCTCAACCCTTGATCCCGGCACAGATACGCAGTATTTT	CASSSTLDPGTDTQYF
TRBV3-1	few	TRBD2	TRBJ2-7	TGTGCCAGCAGCCAAGATACCCTAGGACTAGCGGGAGATCGCGAGCAGTACTTC	CASSQDTLGLAGDREQYF
TRBV7-2	medium-sized	-	TRBJ2-7	TGTGCCAGCAGCCCTGGGTCCTACGAGCAGTACTTC	CASSPGSYEQYF
TRBV15	many	-	TRBJ2-3	TGTGCCACCAGCAGAGACATGACCCTGACTGCCACAGATACGCAGTATTTT	CATSRDMTLTATDTQYF
TRBV7-6	-	TRBD2	TRBJ2-1	TGTGCCAGCAGCTTGTCCGGGGGGGTTAATGAGCAGTTCTTC	CASSLSGGVNEQFF
TRBV27	many	TRBD1	TRBJ2-7	TGTGCCAGCAGTTATACCGGGACAGGGACCTACGAGCAGTACTTC	CASSYTGTGTYEQYF
TRBV7-6	once	TRBD1	TRBJ1-2	TGTGCCAGCAGCTCTCCGGACAGGGTCTCTTATGGCTACACCTTC	CASSSPDRVSYGYTF